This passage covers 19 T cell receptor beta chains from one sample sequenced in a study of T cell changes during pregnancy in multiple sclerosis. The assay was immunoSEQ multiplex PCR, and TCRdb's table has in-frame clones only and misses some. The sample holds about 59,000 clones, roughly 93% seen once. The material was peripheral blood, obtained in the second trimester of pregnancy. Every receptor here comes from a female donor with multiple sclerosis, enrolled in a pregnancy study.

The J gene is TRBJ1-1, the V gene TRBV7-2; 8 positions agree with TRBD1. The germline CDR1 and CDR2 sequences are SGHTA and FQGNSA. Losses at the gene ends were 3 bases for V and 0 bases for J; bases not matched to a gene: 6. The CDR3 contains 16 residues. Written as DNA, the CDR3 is TGTGCCAGCAGCTTGTATGGGACAGGCTTGAACACTGAAGCTTTCTTT. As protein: CASSLYGTGLNTEAFF. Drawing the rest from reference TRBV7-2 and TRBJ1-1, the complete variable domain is GAGVSQSPSNKVTEKGKDVELRCDPISGHTALYWYRQSLGQGLEFLIYFQGNSAPDKSGLPSDRFSAERTGGSVSTLTIQRTQQEDSAVYLCASSLYGTGLNTEAFFGQGTRLTVV.

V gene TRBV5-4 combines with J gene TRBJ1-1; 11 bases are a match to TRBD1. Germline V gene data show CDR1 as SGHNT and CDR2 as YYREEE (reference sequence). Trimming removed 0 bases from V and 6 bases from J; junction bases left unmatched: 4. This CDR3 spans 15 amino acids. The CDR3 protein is CASSLGGQGAPEAFF. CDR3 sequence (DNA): TGTGCCAGCAGCTTGGGCGGACAGGGGGCACCTGAAGCTTTCTTT.

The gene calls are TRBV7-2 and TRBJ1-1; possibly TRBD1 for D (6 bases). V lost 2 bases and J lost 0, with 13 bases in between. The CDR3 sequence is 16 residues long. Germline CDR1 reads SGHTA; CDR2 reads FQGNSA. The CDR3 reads CASSLPPDSLNTEAFF. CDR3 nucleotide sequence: TGTGCCAGCAGCTTACCCCCGGACAGCTTGAACACTGAAGCTTTCTTT.

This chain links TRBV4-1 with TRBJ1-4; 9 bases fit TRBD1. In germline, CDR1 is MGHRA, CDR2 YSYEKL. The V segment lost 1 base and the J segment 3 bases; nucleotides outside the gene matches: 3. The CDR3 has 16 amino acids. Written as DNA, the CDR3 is TGCGCCAGCAGCCAAGGACAGGGGGTAGCTAATGAAAAACTGTTTTTT. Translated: CASSQGQGVANEKLFF.

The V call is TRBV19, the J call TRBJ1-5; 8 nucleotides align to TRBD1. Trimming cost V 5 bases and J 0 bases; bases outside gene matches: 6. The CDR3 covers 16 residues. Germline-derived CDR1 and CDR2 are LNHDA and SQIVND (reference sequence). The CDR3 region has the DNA TGTGCCAGTAGTCCACGGGACAGGATTAGCAATCAGCCCCAGCATTTT. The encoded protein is CASSPRDRISNQPQHF. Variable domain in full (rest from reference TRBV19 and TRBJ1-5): DGGITQSPKYLFRKEGQNVTLSCEQNLNHDAMYWYRQDPGQGLRLIYYSQIVNDFQKGDIAEGYSVSREKKESFPLTVTSAQKNPTAFYLCASSPRDRISNQPQHFGDGTRLSIL.

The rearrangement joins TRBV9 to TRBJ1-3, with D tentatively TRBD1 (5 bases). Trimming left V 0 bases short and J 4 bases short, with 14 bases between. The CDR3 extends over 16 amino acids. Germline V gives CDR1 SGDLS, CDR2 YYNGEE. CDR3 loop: CASSVAGGGRGNTIYF. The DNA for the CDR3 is TGTGCCAGCAGCGTAGCTGGGGGAGGGAGAGGAAACACCATATATTTT.

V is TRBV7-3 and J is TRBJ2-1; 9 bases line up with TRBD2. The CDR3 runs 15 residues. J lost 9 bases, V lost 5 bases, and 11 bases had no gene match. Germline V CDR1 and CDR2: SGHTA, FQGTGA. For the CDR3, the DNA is TGTGCCAGCAGCCGCGGGGGGGCCGGGCCTGGTGAGCAGTTCTTC. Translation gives CASSRGGAGPGEQFF. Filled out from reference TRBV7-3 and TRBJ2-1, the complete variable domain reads GAGVSQTPSNKVTEKGKYVELRCDPISGHTALYWYRQSLGQGPEFLIYFQGTGAADDSGLPNDRFFAVRPEGSVSTLKIQRTERGDSAVYLCASSRGGAGPGEQFFGPGTRLTVL.

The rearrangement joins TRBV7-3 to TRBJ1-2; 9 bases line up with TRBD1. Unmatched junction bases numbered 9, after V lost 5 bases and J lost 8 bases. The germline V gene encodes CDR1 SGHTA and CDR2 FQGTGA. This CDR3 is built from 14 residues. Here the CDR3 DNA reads TGTGCCAGCAGCCGGACAGGGGACGTTATAGGCTACACCTTC. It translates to CASSRTGDVIGYTF.

CDR3 amino acids: CASNGSRETQYF. The CDR3 nucleotides read TGCGCCAGCAACGGGTCCCGGGAGACCCAGTACTTC. The chain links TRBV10-1 to TRBJ2-5; D is unresolved. CDR3 length: 12 amino acids. Germline CDR1 is WNHNN and CDR2 is SYGVQD (reference sequence). V lost 7 bases and J 5 bases, leaving 11 bases between the germline ends.

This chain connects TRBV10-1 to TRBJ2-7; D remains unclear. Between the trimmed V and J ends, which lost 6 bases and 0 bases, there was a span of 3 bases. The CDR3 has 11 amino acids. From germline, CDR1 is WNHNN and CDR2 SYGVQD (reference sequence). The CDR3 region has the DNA TGCGCCAGCAGCTTCTCCTACGAGCAGTACTTC. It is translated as CASSFSYEQYF.

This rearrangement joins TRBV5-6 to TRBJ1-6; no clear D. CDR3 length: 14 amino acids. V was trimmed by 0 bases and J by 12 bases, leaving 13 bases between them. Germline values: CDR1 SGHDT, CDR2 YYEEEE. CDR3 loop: CASSLGAGRGPLHF. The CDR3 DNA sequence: TGTGCCAGCAGCTTGGGGGCAGGACGGGGACCCCTCCACTTT. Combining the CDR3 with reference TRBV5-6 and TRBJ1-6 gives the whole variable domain DAGVTQSPTHLIKTRGQQVTLRCSPKSGHDTVSWYQQALGQGPQFIFQYYEEEERQRGNFPDRFSGHQFPNYSSELNVNALLLGDSALYLCASSLGAGRGPLHFGNGTRLTVT.

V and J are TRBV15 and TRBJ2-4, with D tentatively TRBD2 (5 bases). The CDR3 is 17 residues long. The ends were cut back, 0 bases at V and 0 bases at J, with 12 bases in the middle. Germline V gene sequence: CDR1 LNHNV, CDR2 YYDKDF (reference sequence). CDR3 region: CATSRDIGVLAKNIQYF. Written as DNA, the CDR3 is TGTGCCACCAGCAGAGATATCGGGGTTTTAGCCAAAAACATTCAGTACTTC.

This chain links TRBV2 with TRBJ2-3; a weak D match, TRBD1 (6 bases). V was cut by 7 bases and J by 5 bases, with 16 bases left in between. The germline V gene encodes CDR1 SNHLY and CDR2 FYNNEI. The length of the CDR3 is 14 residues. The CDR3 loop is CASKNRVHQDTQYF. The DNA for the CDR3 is TGTGCCAGCAAGAACAGGGTCCACCAAGATACGCAGTATTTT.

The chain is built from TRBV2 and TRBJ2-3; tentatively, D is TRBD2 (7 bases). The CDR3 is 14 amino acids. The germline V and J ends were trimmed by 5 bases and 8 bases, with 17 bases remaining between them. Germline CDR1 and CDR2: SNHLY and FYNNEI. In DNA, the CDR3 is TGTGCCAGCAGTACGAGGGGGGGCGAGGGTACGCAGTATTTT. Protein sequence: CASSTRGGEGTQYF.

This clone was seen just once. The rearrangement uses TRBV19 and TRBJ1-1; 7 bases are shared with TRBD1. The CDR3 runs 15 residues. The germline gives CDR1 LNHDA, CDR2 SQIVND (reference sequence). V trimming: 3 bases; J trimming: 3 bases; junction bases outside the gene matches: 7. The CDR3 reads CASSMEGALDTEAFF. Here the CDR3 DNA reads TGTGCCAGTAGTATGGAGGGGGCGCTGGACACTGAAGCTTTCTTT.

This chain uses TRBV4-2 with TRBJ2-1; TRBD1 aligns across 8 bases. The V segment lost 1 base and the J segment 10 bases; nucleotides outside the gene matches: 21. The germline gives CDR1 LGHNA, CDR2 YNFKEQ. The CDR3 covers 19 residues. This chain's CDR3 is CASSQGDRGEWVYLREQFF. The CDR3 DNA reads TGTGCCAGCAGCCAAGGAGACAGGGGAGAATGGGTTTATTTACGGGAGCAGTTCTTC.

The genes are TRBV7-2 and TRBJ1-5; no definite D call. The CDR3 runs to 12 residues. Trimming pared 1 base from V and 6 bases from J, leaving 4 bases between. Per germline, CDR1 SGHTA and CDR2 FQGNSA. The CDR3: CASSLDGQPQHF. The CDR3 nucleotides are TGTGCCAGCAGCTTAGACGGTCAGCCCCAGCATTTT.

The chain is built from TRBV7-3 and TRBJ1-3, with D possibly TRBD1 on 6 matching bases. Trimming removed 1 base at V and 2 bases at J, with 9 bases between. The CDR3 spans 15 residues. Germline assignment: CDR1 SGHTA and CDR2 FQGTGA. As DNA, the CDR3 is TGTGCCAGCAGCTTAAGGGGGGGGCCTGGAAACACCATATATTTT. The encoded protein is CASSLRGGPGNTIYF.

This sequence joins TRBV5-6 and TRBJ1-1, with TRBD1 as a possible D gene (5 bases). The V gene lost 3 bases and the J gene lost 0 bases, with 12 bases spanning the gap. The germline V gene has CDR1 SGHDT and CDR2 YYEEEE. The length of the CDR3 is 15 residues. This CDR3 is CASSWGDPLNTEAFF. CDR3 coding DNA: TGTGCCAGCAGCTGGGGGGACCCCCTGAACACTGAAGCTTTCTTT.